The present entry profiles one T cell receptor beta chain with its context. What it binds is unknown. The CDR3 is 15 residues long. Germline CDR1 is LNHDA and CDR2 is SQIVND (reference sequence). Trimming took 9 bases from V and 0 from J, leaving 17 bases between them. The sample comes from a study of CD8+CD57+ T cells in acquired aplastic anemia. Study in general: Sorted CD4+ plus CD8+ cells gave DNA averaging 3.2 ug. Reads per healthy sample averaged approximately 10 million (CD4+) and 11.0 million (CD8+).

TCR beta VDJ and CDR3 were profiled, and genomic DNA was the template. MiXCR was run by TCRdb on the reads, yielding one entry per CDR3 protein. The repertoire holds about 180,000 distinct CDR3 sequences, with less than 55% as singletons. General observations from the study: Patients and controls had CD8+ Simpson's diversity values that were not significantly distinct. Shared by patients and controls, some 29 CD8+ CDR3s were abundant in patients.

The specimen sequenced was sorted CD4+, CD8+, or CD8+CD57+ T cells (not recorded which) from PBMCs. The rearrangement links TRBV19 to TRBJ1-1; D might be TRBD1 (6 bases). The receptor comes from a human donor in good health. The CDR3: CASQDSSLMNTEAFF. In DNA form, the CDR3 reads TGTGCCAGCCAGGACAGTTCTCTCATGAACACTGAAGCTTTCTTT.